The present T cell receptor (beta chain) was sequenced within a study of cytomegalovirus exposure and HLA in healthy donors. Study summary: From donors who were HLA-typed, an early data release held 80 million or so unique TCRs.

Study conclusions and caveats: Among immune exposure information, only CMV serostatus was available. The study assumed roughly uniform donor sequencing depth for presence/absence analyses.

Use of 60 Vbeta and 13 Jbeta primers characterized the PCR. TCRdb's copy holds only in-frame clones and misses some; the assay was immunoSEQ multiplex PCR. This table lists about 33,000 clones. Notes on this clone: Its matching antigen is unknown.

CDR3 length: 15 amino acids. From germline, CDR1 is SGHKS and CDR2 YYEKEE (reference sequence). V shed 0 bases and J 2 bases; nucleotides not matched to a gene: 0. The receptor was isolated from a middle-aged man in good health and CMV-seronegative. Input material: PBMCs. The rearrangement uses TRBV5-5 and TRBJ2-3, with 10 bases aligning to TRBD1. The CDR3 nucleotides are TGTGCCAGCAGCTTGGGACAGGGGGCCACAGATACGCAGTATTTT. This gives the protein CASSLGQGATDTQYF.